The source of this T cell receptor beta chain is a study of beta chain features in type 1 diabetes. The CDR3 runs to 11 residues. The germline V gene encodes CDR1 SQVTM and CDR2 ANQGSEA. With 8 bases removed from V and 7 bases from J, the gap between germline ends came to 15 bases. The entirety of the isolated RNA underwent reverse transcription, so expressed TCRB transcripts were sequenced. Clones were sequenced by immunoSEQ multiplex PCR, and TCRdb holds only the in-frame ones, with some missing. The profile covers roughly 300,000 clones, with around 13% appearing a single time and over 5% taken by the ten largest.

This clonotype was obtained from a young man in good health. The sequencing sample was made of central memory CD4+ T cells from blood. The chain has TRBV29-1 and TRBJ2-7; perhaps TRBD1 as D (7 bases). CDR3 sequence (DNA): TGCAGCACAAGACAGGGAGGAGAGCAGTACTTC. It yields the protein CSTRQGGEQYF.